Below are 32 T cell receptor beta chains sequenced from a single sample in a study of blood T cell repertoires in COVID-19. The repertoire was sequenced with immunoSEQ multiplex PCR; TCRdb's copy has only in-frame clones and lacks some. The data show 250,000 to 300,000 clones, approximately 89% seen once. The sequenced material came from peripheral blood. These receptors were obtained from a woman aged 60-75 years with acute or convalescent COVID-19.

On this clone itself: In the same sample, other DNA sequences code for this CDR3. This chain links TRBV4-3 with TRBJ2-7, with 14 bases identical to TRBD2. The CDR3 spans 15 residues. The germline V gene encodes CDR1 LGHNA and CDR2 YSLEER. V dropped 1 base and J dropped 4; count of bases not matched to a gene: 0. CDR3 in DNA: TGCGCCAGCAGCCAAGGACTAGCGGGGGGGTACGAGCAGTACTTC. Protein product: CASSQGLAGGYEQYF.

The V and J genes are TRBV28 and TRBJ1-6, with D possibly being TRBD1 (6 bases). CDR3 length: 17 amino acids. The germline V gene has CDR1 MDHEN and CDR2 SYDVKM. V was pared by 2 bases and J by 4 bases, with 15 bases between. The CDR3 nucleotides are TGTGCCAGCAGTTTAGTGGGGGGGGGCAGGTATAATTCACCCCTCCACTTT. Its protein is CASSLVGGGRYNSPLHF. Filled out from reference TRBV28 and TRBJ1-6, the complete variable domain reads DVKVTQSSRYLVKRTGEKVFLECVQDMDHENMFWYRQDPGLGLRLIYFSYDVKMKEKGDIPEGYSVSREKKERFSLILESASTNQTSMYLCASSLVGGGRYNSPLHFGNGTRLTVT.

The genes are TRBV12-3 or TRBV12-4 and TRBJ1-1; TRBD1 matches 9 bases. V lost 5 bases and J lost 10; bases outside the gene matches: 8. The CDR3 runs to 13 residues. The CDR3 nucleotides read TGTGCCAGCAGTCCTACAGGGGGCGGATTAGCTTTCTTT. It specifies CASSPTGGGLAFF.

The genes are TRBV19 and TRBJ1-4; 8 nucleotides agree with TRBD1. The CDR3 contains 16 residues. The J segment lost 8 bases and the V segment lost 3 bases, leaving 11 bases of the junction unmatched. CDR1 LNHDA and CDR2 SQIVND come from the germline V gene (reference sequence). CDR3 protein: CASSMAVGQGREKLFF. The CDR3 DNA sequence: TGTGCCAGTAGTATGGCGGTAGGACAGGGAAGGGAAAAACTGTTTTTT.

CDR3 in amino acids: CASRPGQGDGELFF. In nucleotides, the CDR3 is TGTGCCAGCAGACCGGGACAGGGGGACGGGGAGCTGTTTTTT. J is TRBJ2-2 and V is TRBV7-9; 11 nucleotides match TRBD1. Germline CDR1 and CDR2: SEHNR and FQNEAQ (reference sequence). The CDR3 covers 14 residues. V lost 6 bases, J lost 7 bases, and 4 bases stayed unmatched.

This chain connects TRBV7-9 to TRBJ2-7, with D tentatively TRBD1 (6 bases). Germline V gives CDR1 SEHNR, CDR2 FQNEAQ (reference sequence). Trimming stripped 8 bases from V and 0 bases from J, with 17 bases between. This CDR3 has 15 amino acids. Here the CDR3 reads CASSDLRDISYEQYF. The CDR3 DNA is TGTGCCAGCTCCGACCTCCGGGACATCTCCTACGAGCAGTACTTC.

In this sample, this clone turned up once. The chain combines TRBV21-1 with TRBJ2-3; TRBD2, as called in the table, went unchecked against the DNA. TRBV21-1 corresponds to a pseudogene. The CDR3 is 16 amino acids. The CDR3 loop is CASMRGTSRLIDTQYF. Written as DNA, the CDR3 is TGTGCCAGCATGCGCGGGACTAGTCGTTTGATAGATACGCAGTATTTT.

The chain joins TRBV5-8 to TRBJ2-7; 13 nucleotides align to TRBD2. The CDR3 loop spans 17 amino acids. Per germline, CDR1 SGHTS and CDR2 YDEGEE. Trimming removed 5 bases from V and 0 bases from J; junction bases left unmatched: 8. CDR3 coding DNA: TGTGCCAGCAGGGTGACCGGGACTAGCGGGAACTCCTACGAGCAGTACTTC. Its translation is CASRVTGTSGNSYEQYF.

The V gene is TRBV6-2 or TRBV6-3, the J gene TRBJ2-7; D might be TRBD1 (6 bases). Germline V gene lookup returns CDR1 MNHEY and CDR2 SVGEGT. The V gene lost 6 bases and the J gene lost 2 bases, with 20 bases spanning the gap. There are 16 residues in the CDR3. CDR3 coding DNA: TGTGCCAGCAGCAAAATAGACGGACAGCGAACCTACGAGCAGTACTTC. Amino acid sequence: CASSKIDGQRTYEQYF.

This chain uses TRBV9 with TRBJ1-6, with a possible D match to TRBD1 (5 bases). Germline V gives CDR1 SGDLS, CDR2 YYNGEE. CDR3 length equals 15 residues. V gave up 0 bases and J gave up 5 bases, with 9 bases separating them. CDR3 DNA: TGTGCCAGCAGCGTAGTTGGGGGGAATAATTCACCCCTCCACTTT. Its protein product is CASSVVGGNNSPLHF.

The CDR3 DNA reads as TGTGCCAGCAGTTTCGCTAGCGGGGTAAGCTCCTACGAGCAGTACTTC. Encoded protein: CASSFASGVSSYEQYF. V is TRBV27 and J is TRBJ2-7; 9 bases align to TRBD2. The V gene's germline CDR1 is MNHEY and CDR2 SMNVEV (reference sequence). V shed 3 bases and J 0 bases; nucleotides not matched to a gene: 6. The CDR3 has 16 amino acids.

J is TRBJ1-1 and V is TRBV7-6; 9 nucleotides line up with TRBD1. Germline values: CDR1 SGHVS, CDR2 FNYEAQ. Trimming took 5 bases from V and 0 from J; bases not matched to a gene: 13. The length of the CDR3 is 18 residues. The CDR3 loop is CASSPRAGQGGMNTEAFF. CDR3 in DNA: TGTGCCAGCAGCCCGAGGGCGGGACAGGGTGGAATGAACACTGAAGCTTTCTTT.

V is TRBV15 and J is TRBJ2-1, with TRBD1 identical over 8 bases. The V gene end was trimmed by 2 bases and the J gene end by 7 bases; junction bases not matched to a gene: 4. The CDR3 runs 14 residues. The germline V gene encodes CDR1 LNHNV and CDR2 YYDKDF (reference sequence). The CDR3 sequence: CATSRSRGLNEQFF. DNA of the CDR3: TGTGCCACCAGCAGAAGCAGGGGGCTTAATGAGCAGTTCTTC.

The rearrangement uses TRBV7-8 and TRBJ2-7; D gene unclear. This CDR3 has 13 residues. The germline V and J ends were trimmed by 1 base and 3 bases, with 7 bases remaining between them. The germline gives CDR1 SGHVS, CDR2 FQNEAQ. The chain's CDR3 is CASSLGLFYEQYF. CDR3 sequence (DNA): TGTGCCAGCAGCTTAGGACTCTTCTACGAGCAGTACTTC.

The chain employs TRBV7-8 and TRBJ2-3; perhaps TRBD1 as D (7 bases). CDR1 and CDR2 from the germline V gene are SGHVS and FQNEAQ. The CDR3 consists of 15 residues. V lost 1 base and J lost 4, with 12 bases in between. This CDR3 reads CASSLGRGRADTQYF. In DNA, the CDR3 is TGTGCCAGCAGCTTAGGGAGGGGGCGGGCAGATACGCAGTATTTT.

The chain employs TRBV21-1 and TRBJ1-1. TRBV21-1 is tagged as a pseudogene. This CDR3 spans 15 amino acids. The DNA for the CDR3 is TGTGCCAGCAGCAAAGCTGAAGAGGGTGTGACTGAAGCTTTCTTT. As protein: CASSKAEEGVTEAFF.

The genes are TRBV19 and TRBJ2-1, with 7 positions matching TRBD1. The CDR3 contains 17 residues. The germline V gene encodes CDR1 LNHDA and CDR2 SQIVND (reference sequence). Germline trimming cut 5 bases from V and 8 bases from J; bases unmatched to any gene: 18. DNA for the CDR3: TGTGCCAGTAGTTGGGGGACAGCACGGTTGTTTAACTATGAGCAGTTCTTC. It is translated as CASSWGTARLFNYEQFF.

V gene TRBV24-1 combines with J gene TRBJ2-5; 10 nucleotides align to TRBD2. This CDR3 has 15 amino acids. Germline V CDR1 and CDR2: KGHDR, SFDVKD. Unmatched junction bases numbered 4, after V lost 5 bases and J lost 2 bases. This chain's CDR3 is CATSAGSGGQETQYF. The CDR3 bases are TGTGCCACCAGTGCCGGTAGCGGGGGGCAAGAGACCCAGTACTTC.

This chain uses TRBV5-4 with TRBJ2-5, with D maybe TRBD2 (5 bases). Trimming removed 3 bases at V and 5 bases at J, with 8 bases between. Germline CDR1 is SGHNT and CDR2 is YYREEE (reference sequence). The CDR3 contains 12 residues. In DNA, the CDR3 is TGTGCCAGCAGCTCTCAGCGGGAGACCCAGTACTTC. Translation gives CASSSQRETQYF.

The CDR3 sequence is CASSKSNRGNTGELFF. In DNA, the CDR3 is TGTGCCAGTAGCAAGTCCAACAGGGGGAACACCGGGGAGCTGTTTTTT. V gene TRBV19 combines with J gene TRBJ2-2, with 7 bases identical to TRBD1. This CDR3 has 16 residues. Germline lookup yields CDR1 LNHDA and CDR2 SQIVND (reference sequence). Trimming removed 6 bases from V and 1 base from J; junction bases left unmatched: 8.

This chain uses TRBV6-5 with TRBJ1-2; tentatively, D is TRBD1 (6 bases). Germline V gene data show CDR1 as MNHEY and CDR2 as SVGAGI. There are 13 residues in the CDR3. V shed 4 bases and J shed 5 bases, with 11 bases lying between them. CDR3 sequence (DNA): TGTGCCAGCAGTTCCAGGCAGGGGTATGGCTACACCTTC. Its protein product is CASSSRQGYGYTF.

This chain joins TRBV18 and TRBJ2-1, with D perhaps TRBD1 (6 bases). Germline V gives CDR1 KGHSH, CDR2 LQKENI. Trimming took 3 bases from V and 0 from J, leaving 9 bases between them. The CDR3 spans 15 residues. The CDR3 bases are TGTGCCAGCTCACCGCTAGGGGGCTCCTACAATGAGCAGTTCTTC. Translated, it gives CASSPLGGSYNEQFF.

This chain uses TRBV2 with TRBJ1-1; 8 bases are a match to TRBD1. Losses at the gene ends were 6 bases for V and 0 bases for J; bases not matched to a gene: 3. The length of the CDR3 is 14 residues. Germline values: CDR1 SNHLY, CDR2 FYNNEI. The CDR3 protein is CASSPGQVNTEAFF. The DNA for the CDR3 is TGTGCCAGCAGCCCGGGACAGGTGAACACTGAAGCTTTCTTT.

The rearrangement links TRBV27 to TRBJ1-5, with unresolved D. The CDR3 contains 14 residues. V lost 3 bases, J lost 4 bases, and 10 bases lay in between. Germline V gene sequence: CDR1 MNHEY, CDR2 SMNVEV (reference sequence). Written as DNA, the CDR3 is TGTGCCAGCAGTTTCGGGGTAGGAAATCAGCCCCAGCATTTT. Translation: CASSFGVGNQPQHF.

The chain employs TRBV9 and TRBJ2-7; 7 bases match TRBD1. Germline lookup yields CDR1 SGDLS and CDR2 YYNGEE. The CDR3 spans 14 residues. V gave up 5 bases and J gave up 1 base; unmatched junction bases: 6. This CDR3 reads CASSRDSTSYEQYF. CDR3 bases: TGTGCCAGCAGTAGGGACAGCACATCCTACGAGCAGTACTTC.

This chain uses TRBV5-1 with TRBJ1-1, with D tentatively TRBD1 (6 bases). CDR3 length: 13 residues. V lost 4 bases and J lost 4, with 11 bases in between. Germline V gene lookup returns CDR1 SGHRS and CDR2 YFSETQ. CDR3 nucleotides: TGCGCCAGCAGCGAAACAGGGTCCACTGAAGCTTTCTTT. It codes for CASSETGSTEAFF.

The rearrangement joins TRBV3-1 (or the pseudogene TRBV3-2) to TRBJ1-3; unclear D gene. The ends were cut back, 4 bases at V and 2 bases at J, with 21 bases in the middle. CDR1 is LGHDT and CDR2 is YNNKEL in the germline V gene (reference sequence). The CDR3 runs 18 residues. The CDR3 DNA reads TGTGCCAGCAGCCGACCCCTAAATGGAGGGTTGCCTGGAAACACCATATATTTT. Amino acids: CASSRPLNGGLPGNTIYF.

The CDR3 loop reads CASSGAPNTGELFF. The CDR3 DNA sequence: TGTGCCAGCAGTGGGGCCCCGAACACCGGGGAGCTGTTTTTT. J is TRBJ2-2 and V is TRBV28; TRBD1 might be the D (5 bases). CDR1 MDHEN and CDR2 SYDVKM come from the germline V gene. Trimming shortened V by 5 bases and J by 0 bases, and 7 bases separated the two germline ends. The length of the CDR3 is 14 residues.

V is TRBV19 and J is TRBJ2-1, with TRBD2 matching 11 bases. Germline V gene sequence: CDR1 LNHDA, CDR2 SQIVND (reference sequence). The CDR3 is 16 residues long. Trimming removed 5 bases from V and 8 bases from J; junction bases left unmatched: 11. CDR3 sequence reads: CASSSRTSGGIYEQFF. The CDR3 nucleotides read TGTGCCAGTAGTTCCCGAACTAGCGGGGGTATCTATGAGCAGTTCTTC.

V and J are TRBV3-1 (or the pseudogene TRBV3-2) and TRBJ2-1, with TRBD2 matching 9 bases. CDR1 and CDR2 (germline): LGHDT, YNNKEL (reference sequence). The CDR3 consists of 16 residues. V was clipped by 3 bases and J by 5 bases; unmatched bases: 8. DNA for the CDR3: TGTGCCAGCAGCCACCCCTCTAGCGGGAACAACAATGAGCAGTTCTTC. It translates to CASSHPSSGNNNEQFF.

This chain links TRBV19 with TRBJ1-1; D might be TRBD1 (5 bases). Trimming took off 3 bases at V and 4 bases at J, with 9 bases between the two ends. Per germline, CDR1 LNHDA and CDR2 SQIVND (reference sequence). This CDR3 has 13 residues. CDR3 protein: CASSISGPTEAFF. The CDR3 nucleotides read TGTGCCAGTAGTATCTCAGGGCCCACTGAAGCTTTCTTT.

The DNA of the CDR3 is TGTGCCAGTAGTCCGTTGTCTTTCGGTGAGCAGTTCTTC. Protein: CASSPLSFGEQFF. V gene TRBV19 combines with J gene TRBJ2-1, with D uncertain. The V end lost 5 bases, the J end lost 9 bases, and 14 bases lay between the germline ends. The CDR3 runs 13 residues. CDR1 and CDR2 (germline): LNHDA, SQIVND (reference sequence).